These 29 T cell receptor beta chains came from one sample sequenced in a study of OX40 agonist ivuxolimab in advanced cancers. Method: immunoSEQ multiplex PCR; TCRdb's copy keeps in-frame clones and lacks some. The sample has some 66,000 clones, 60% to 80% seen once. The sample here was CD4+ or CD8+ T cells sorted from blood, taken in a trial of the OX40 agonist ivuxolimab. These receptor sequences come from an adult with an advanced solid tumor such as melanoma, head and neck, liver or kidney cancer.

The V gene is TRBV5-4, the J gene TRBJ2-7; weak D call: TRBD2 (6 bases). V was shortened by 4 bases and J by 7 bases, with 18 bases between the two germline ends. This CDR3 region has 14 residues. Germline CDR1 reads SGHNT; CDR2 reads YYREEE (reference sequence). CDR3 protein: CASSPLGGSGEQYF. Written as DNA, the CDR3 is TGTGCCAGCAGCCCCCTTGGAGGCAGCGGGGAGCAGTACTTC.

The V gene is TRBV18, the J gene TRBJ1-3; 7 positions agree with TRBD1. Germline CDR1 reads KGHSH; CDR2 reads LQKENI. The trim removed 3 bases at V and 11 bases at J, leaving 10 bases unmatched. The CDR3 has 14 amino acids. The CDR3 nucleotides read TGTGCCAGCTCACCTTCAGGGGGACCTTCTGCCATATATTTT. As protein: CASSPSGGPSAIYF.

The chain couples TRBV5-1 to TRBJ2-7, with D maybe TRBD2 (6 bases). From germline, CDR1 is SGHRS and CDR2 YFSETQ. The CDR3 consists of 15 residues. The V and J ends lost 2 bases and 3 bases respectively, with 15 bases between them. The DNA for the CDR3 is TGCGCCAGCAGCTTCTTTGGAGGGACGGGCTACGAGCAGTACTTC. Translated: CASSFFGGTGYEQYF.

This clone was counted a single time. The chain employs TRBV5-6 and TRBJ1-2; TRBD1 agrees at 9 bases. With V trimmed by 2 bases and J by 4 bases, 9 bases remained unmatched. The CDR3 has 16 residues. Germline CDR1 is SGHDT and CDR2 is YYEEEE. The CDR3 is CASSLPGQGSLYGYTF. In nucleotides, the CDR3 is TGTGCCAGCAGCTTACCGGGACAGGGCTCTCTCTATGGCTACACCTTC.

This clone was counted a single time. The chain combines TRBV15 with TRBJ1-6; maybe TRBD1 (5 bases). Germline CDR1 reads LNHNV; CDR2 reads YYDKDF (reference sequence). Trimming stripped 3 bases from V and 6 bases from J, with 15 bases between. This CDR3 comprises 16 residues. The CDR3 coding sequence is TGTGCCACCAGCAGGAGAGGAGGGAGGGGTAATTCACCCCTCCACTTT. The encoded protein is CATSRRGGRGNSPLHF.

Here the CDR3 reads CASRGGDSYGYTF. The CDR3 DNA sequence: TGTGCCAGTAGAGGGGGCGACTCCTATGGCTACACCTTC. The chain couples TRBV6-6 to TRBJ1-2; 7 bases match TRBD1. Germline V gives CDR1 MNHNY, CDR2 SVGAGI (reference sequence). V lost 9 bases, J lost 4 bases, and 8 bases stayed unmatched. This CDR3 comprises 13 residues.

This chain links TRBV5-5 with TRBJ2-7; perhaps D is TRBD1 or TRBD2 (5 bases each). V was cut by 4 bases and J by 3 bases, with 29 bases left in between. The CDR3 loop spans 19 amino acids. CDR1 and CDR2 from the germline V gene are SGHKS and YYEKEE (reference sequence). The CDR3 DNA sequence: TGTGCCAGCAGCCCATACCGGGGACCCGACAACCGAAATAACTACGAGCAGTACTTC. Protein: CASSPYRGPDNRNNYEQYF. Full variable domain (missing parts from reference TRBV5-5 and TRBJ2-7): DAGVTQSPTHLIKTRGQQVTLRCSPISGHKSVSWYQQVLGQGPQFIFQYYEKEERGRGNFPDRFSARQFPNYSSELNVNALLLGDSALYLCASSPYRGPDNRNNYEQYFGPGTRLTVT.

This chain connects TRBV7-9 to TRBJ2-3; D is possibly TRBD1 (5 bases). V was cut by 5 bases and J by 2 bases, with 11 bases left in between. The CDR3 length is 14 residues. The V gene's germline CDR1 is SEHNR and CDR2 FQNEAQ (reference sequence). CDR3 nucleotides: TGTGCCAGCAGCAGGGGTGCGGACACAGATACGCAGTATTTT. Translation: CASSRGADTDTQYF. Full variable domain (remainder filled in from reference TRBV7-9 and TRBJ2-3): DTGVSQNPRHKITKRGQNVTFRCDPISEHNRLYWYRQTLGQGPEFLTYFQNEAQLEKSRLLSDRFSAERPKGSFSTLEIQRTEQGDSAMYLCASSRGADTDTQYFGPGTRLTVL.

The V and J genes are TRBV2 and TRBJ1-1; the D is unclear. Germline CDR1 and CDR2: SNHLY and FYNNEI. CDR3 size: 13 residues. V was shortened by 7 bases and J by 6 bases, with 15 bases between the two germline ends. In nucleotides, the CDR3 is TGTGCCAGCACGGTAGGCCTGCGGGCTGAAGCTTTCTTT. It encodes CASTVGLRAEAFF.

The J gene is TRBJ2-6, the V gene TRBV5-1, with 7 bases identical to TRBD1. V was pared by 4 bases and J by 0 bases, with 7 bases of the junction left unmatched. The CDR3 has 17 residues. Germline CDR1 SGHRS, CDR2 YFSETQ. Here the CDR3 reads CASSRQGPDSGANVLTF. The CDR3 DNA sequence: TGCGCCAGCAGCCGACAGGGCCCTGACTCTGGGGCCAACGTCCTGACTTTC.

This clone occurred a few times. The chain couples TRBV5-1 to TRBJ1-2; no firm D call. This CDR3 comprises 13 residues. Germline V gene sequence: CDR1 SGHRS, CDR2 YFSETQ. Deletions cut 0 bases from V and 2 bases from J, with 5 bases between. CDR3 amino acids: CASSLEGNYGYTF. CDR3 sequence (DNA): TGCGCCAGCAGCTTGGAAGGGAACTATGGCTACACCTTC.

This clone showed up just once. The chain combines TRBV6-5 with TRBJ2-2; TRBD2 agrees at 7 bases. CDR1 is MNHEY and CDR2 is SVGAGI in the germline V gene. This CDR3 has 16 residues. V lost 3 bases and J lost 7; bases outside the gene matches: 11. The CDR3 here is CASSYSGHPDSGELFF. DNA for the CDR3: TGTGCCAGCAGTTATAGCGGGCACCCCGACAGCGGGGAGCTGTTTTTT.

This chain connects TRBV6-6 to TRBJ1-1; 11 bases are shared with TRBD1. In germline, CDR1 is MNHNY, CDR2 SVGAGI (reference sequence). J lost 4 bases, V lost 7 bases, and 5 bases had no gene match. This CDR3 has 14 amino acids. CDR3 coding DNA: TGTGCCAGCAAAACCGGGACAGGGGGCACTGAAGCTTTCTTT. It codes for CASKTGTGGTEAFF.

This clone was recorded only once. CDR3 protein: CASSYSTGGRDSPLHF. CDR3 DNA sequence: TGTGCCAGCAGTTACTCGACAGGGGGCAGGGATTCACCCCTCCACTTT. The chain recombines TRBV6-5 with TRBJ1-6, with 10 nucleotides matching TRBD1. V was pared by 0 bases and J by 8 bases, with 4 bases of the junction left unmatched. Germline CDR1 is MNHEY and CDR2 is SVGAGI. This CDR3 region has 16 residues.

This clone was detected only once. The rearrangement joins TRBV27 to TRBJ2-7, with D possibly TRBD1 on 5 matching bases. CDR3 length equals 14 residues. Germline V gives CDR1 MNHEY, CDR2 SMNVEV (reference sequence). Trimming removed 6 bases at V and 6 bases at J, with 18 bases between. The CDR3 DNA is TGTGCCAGCAGGTGGGGCCGGGCCTTTGGCGAGCAGTACTTC. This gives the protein CASRWGRAFGEQYF.

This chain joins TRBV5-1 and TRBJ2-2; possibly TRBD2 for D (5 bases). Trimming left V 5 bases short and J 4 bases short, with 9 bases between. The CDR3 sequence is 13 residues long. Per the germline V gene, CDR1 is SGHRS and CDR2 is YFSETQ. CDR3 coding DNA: TGCGCCAGCAGTTACGGGATCACCGGGGAGCTGTTTTTT. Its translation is CASSYGITGELFF.

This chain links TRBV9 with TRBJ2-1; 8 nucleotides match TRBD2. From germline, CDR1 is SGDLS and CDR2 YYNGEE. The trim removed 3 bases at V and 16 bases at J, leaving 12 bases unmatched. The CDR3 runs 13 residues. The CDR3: CASSAGPAGGRFF. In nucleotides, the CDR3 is TGTGCCAGCAGCGCGGGCCCGGCGGGAGGTAGATTCTTC. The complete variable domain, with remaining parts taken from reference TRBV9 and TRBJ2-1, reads DSGVTQTPKHLITATGQRVTLRCSPRSGDLSVYWYQQSLDQGLQFLIQYYNGEERAKGNILERFSAQQFPDLHSELNLSSLELGDSALYFCASSAGPAGGRFFGPGTRLTVL.

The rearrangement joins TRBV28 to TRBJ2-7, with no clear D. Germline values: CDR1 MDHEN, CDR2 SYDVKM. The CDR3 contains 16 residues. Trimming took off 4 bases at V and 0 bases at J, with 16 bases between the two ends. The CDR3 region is CASSSPDGQSSYEQYF. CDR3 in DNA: TGTGCCAGCAGTTCCCCCGATGGCCAAAGCTCCTACGAGCAGTACTTC.

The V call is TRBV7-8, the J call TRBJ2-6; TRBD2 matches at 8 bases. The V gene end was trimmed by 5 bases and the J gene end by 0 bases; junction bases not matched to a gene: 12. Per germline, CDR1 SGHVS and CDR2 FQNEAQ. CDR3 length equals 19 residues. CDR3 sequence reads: CASSLTSGRGVSGANVLTF. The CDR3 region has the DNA TGTGCCAGCAGCCTAACCAGCGGGAGAGGTGTCTCTGGGGCCAACGTCCTGACTTTC.

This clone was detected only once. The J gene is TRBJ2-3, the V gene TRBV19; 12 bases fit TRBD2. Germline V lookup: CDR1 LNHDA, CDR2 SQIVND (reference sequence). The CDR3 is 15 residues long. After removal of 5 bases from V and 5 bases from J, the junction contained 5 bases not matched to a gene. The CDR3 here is CASSLLAGGGDTQYF. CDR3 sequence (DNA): TGTGCCAGTAGTTTACTAGCGGGGGGAGGAGATACGCAGTATTTT.

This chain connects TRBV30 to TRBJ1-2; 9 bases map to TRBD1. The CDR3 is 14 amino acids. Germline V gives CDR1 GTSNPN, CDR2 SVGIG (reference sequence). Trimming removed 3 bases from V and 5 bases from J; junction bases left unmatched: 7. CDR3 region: CAWRPGTGSYGYTF. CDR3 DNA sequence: TGTGCCTGGAGACCCGGGACAGGGTCGTATGGCTACACCTTC.

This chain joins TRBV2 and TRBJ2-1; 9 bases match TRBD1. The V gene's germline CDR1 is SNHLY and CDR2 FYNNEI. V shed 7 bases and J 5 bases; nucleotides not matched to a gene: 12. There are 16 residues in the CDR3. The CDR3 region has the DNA TGTGCCAGCACCTCCCCCGGGGACAGGGAGAACAATGAGCAGTTCTTC. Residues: CASTSPGDRENNEQFF.

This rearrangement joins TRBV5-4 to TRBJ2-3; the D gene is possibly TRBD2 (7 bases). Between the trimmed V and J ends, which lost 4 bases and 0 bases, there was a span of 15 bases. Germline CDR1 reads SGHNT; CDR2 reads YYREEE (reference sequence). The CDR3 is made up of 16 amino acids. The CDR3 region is CASSRKGGPSTDTQYF. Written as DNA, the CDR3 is TGTGCCAGCAGCCGAAAGGGGGGGCCCAGCACAGATACGCAGTATTTT. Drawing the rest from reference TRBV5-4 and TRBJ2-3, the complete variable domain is ETGVTQSPTHLIKTRGQQVTLRCSSQSGHNTVSWYQQALGQGPQFIFQYYREEENGRGNFPPRFSGLQFPNYSSELNVNALELDDSALYLCASSRKGGPSTDTQYFGPGTRLTVL.

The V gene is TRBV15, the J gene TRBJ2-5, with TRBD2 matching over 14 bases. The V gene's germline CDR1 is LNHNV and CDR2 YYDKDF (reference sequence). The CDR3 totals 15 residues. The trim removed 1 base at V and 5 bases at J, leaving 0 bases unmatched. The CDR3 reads CATSRGTSGRETQYF. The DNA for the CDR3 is TGTGCCACCAGCAGAGGGACTAGCGGGAGGGAGACCCAGTACTTC. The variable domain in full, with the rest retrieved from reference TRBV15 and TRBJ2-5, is DAMVIQNPRYQVTQFGKPVTLSCSQTLNHNVMYWYQQKSSQAPKLLFHYYDKDFNNEADTPDNFQSRRPNTSFCFLDIRSPGLGDTAMYLCATSRGTSGRETQYFGPGTRLLVL.

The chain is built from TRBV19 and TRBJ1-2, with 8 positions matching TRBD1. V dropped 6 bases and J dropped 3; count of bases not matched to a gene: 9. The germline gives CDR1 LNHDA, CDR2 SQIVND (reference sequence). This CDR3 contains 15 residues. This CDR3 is CASSAGTGGYYGYTF. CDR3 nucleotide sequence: TGTGCCAGTAGCGCAGGGACAGGAGGCTACTATGGCTACACCTTC.

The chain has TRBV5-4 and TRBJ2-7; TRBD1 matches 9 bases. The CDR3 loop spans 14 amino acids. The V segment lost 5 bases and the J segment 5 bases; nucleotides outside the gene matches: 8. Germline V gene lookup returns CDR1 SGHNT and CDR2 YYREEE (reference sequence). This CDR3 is CASRLTGGKDEQYF. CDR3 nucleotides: TGTGCCAGCAGACTTACAGGGGGCAAGGACGAGCAGTACTTC.

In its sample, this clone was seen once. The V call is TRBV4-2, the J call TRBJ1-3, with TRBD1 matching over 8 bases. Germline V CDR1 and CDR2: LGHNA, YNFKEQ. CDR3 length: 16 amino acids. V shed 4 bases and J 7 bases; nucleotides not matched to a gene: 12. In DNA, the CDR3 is TGTGCCAGCAGCCCAGAGACAGGGGCCCCTTGGAACACCATATATTTT. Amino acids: CASSPETGAPWNTIYF.

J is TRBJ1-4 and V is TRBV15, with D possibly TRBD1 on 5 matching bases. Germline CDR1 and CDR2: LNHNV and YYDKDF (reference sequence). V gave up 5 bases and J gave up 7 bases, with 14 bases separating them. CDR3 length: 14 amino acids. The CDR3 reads CATSGRDYGEKLFF. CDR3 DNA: TGTGCCACCAGCGGCCGGGACTACGGTGAAAAACTGTTTTTT.

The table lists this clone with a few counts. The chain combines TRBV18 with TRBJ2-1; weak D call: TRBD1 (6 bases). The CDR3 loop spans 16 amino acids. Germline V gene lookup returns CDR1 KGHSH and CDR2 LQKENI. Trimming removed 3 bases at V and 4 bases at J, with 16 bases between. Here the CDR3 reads CASSPLTGTLYNEQFF. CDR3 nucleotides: TGTGCCAGCTCACCTCTAACCGGGACACTTTACAATGAGCAGTTCTTC. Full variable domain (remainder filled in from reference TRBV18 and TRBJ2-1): NAGVMQNPRHLVRRRGQEARLRCSPMKGHSHVYWYRQLPEEGLKFMVYLQKENIIDESGMPKERFSAEFPKEGPSILRIQQVVRGDSAAYFCASSPLTGTLYNEQFFGPGTRLTVL.